This TCR beta chain was recorded in a study of blood T cell repertoires in COVID-19. About the research overall: The United States, Italy and Spain provided the acute and convalescent COVID-19 samples. T cells, B-cell-depleted T cells, or PBMCs provided the cDNA or gDNA that served as material.

In the original analysis: Reference gene primers were amplified, and this amplification served to estimate nucleated cell counts. The repertoire was sequenced with immunoSEQ multiplex PCR; TCRdb's copy has only in-frame clones and lacks some. V and J calls and clone size come straight from that table; D and trimming were deduced from the DNA. Found here are 65,000 to 90,000 clones, around 83% of them singletons; the top ten hold over 20%. The origin of this receptor is a woman older than 75 in a cohort sampled during active or convalescent COVID-19. The sequencing input was peripheral blood.

The CDR3 spells CAWSATSGRYHEQFF. CDR3 sequence (DNA): TGTGCCTGGAGCGCGACTAGCGGGAGATACCATGAGCAGTTCTTC. This chain links TRBV30 with TRBJ2-1; 12 positions match TRBD2. Germline V gene sequence: CDR1 GTSNPN, CDR2 SVGIG (reference sequence). The V segment lost 3 bases and the J segment 8 bases; nucleotides outside the gene matches: 8. This CDR3 region has 15 residues. Full variable domain (outside the CDR3, taken from reference TRBV30 and TRBJ2-1): SQTIHQWPATLVQPVGSPLSLECTVEGTSNPNLYWYRQAAGRGLQLLFYSVGIGQISSEVPQNLSASRPQDRQFILSSKKLLLSDSGFYLCAWSATSGRYHEQFFGPGTRLTVL.